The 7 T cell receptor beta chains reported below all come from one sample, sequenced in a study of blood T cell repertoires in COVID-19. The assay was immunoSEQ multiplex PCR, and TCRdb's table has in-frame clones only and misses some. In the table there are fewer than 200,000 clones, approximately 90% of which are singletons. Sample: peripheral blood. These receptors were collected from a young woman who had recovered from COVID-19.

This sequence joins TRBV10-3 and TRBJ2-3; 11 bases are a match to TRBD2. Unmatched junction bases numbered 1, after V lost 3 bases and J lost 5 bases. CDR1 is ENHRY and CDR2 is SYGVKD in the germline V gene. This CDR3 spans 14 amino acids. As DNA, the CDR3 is TGTGCCATCAGTGAAACTAGCGGGAGAGATACGCAGTATTTT. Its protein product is CAISETSGRDTQYF.

CDR3 nucleotide sequence: TGCGCCAGCAGCTCGGGACAGGGCTACGAAGCTTTCTTT. Residues: CASSSGQGYEAFF. V and J are TRBV10-2 and TRBJ1-1, with 9 bases that match TRBD1. The germline V gene has CDR1 WSHSY and CDR2 SAAADI. J gave up 8 bases and V 6 bases, and 7 bases lay outside the gene matches. This CDR3 has 13 residues.

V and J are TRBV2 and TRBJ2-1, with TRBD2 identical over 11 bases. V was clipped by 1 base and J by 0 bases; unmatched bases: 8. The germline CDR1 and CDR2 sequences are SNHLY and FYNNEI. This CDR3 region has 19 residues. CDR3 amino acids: CASSEVGLADLSSYNEQFF. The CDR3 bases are TGTGCCAGCAGTGAAGTGGGACTAGCGGATCTTAGCTCCTACAATGAGCAGTTCTTC.

The CDR3 sequence: CASSLGTGSRGEQFF. The CDR3 DNA sequence: TGCGCCAGCAGCCTTGGGACAGGGTCTCGGGGTGAGCAGTTCTTC. The chain links TRBV4-3 to TRBJ2-1; TRBD1 matches at 9 bases. Germline CDR1 is LGHNA and CDR2 is YSLEER. The CDR3 totals 15 residues. J lost 9 bases, V lost 4 bases, and 10 bases had no gene match.

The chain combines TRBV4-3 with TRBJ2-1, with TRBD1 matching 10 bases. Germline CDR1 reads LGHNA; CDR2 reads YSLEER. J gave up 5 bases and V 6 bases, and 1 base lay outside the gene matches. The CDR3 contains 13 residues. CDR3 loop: CASRDRGNNEQFF. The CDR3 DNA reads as TGCGCCAGCAGGGACAGGGGGAACAATGAGCAGTTCTTC.

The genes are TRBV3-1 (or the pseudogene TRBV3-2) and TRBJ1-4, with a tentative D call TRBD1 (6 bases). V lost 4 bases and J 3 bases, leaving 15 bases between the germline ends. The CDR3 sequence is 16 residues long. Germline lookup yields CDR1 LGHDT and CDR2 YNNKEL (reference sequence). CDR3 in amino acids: CASSPITGLSNEKLFF. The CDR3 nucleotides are TGTGCCAGCAGCCCGATTACAGGGCTCTCTAATGAAAAACTGTTTTTT.

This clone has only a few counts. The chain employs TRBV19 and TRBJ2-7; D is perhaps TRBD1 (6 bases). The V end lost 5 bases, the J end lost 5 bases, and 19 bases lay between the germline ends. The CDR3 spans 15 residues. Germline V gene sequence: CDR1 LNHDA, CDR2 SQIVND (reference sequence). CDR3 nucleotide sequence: TGTGCCAGTAGTGACGGACAGTCCCCGTTGGACGAGCAGTACGTC. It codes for CASSDGQSPLDEQYV.